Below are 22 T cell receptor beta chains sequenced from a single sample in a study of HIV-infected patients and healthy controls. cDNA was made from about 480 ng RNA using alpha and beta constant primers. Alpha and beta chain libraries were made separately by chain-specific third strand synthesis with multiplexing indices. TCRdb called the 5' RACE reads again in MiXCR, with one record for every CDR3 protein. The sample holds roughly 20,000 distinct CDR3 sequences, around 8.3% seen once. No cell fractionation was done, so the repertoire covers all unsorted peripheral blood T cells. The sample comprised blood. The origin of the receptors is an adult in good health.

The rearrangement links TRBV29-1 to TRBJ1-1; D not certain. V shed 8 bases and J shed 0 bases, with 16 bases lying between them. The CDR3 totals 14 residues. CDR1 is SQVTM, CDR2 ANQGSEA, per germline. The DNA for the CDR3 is TGCAGCCTAACTCCGGCGGGCTTGAACACTGAAGCTTTCTTT. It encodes CSLTPAGLNTEAFF.

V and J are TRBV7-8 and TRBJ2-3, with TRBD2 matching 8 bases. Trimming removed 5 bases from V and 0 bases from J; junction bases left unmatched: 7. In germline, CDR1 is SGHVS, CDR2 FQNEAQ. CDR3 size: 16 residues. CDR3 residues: CASSGKSGRSTDTQYF. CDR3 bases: TGTGCCAGCAGCGGAAAGAGCGGGAGAAGCACAGATACGCAGTATTTT.

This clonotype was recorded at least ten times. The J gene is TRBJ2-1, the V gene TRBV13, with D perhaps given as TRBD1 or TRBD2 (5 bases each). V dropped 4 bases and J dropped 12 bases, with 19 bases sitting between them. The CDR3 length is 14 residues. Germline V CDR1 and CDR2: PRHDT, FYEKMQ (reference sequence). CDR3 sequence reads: CASSSRGPRKVQFF. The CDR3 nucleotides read TGTGCCAGCAGCTCCCGGGGCCCCCGCAAGGTGCAGTTCTTC. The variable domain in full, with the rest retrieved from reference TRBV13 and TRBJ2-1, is AAGVIQSPRHLIKEKRETATLKCYPIPRHDTVYWYQQGPGQDPQFLISFYEKMQSDKGSIPDRFSAQQFSDYHSELNMSSLELGDSALYFCASSSRGPRKVQFFGPGTRLTVL.

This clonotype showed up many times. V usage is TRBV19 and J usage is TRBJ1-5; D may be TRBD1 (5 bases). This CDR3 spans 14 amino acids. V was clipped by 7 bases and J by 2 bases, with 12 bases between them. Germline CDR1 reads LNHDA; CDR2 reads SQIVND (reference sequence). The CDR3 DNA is TGTGCCAGTAAAAAGACAGTGGGCAATCAGCCCCAGCATTTT. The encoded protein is CASKKTVGNQPQHF.

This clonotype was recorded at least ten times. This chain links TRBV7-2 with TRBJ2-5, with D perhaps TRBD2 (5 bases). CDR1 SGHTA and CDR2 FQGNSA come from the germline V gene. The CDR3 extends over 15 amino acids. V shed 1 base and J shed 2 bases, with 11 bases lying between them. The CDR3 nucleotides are TGTGCCAGCAGCTTAGTACGGGGTCGGCAAGAGACCCAGTACTTC. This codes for CASSLVRGRQETQYF.

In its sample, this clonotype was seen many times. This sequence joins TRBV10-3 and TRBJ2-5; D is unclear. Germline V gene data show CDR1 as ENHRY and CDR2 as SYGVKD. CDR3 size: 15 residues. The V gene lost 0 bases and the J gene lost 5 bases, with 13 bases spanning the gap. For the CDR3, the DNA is TGTGCCATCAGTGAGTCTAAGACGGGCTCGGAGACCCAGTACTTC. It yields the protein CAISESKTGSETQYF.

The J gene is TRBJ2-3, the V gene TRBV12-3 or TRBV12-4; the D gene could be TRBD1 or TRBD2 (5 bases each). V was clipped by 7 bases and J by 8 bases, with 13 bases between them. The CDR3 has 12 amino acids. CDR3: CASNVIGGTQYF. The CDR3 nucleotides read TGTGCCAGCAACGTGATTGGGGGTACGCAGTATTTT.

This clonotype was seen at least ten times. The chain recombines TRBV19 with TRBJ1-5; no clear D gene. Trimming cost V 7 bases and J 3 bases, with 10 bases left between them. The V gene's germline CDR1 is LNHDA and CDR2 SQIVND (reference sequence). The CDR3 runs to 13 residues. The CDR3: CASTGSFNQPQHF. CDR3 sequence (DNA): TGTGCCAGTACGGGCAGCTTCAATCAGCCCCAGCATTTT.

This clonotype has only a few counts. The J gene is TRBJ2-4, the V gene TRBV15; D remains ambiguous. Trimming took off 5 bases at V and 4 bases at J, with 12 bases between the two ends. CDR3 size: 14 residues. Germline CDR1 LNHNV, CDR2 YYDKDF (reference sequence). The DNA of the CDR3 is TGTGCCACCAGCTCCCGAGAGGAAAAAAACATTCAGTACTTC. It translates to CATSSREEKNIQYF.

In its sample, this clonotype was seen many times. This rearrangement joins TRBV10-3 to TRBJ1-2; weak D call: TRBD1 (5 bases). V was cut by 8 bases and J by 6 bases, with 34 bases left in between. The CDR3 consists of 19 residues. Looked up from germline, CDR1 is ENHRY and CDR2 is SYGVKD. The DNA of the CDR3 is TGTGCCATCGCCGAAGCCTTCTACGGGAACTTGATTCTGGGGCATGGCTACACCTTC. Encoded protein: CAIAEAFYGNLILGHGYTF.

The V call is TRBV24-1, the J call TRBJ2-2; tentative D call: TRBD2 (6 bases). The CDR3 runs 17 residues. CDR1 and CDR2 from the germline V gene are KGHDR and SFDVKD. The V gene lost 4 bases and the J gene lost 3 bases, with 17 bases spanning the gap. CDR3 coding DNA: TGTGCCACCAGTGACCCGAGGAGCGGGCGGGACACCGGGGAGCTGTTTTTT. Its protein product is CATSDPRSGRDTGELFF.

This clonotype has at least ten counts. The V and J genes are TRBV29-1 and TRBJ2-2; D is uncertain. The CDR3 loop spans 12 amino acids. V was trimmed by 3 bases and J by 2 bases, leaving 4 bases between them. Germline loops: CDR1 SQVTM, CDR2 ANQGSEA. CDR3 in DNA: TGCAGCGTTGACCTTAACACCGGGGAGCTGTTTTTT. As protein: CSVDLNTGELFF.

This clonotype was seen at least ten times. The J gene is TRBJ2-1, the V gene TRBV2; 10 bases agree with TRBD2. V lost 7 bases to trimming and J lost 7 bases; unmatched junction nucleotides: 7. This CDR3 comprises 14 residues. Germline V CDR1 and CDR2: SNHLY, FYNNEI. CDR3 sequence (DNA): TGTGCCAGCACGCAGCGGGAGGGCCCGAATGAGCAGTTCTTC. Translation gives CASTQREGPNEQFF. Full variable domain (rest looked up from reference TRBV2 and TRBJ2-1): EPEVTQTPSHQVTQMGQEVILRCVPISNHLYFYWYRQILGQKVEFLVSFYNNEISEKSEIFDDQFSVERPDGSNFTLKIRSTKLEDSAMYFCASTQREGPNEQFFGPGTRLTVL.

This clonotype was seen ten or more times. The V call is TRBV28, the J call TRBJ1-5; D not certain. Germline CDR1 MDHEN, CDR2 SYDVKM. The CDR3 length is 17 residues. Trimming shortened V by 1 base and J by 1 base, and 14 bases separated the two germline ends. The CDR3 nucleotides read TGTGCCAGCAGTTTATTCGGGGAAATTGGGAGCAATCAGCCCCAGCATTTT. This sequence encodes CASSLFGEIGSNQPQHF.

The CDR3 nucleotides read TGTGCCAGCAGCCCTCCTAACACCGGGGAGCTGTTTTTT. Translated, it gives CASSPPNTGELFF. This chain joins TRBV11-2 and TRBJ2-2; D gene uncertain. This CDR3 contains 13 residues. Germline CDR1 reads SGHAT; CDR2 reads FQNNGV. Trimming removed 5 bases from V and 2 bases from J, with 6 bases in between.

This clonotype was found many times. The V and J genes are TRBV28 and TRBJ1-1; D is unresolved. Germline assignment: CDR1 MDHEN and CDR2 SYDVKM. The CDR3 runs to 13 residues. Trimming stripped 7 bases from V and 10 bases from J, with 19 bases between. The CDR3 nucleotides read TGTGCCAGCACCCGATCGGGCGCCCTGGTAGCTTTCTTT. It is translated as CASTRSGALVAFF.

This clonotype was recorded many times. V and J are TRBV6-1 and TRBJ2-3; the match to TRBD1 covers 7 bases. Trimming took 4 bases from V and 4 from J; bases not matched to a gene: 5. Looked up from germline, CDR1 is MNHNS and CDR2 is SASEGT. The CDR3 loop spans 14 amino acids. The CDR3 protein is CASSAQTGADTQYF. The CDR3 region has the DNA TGTGCCAGCAGTGCCCAAACAGGGGCAGATACGCAGTATTTT.

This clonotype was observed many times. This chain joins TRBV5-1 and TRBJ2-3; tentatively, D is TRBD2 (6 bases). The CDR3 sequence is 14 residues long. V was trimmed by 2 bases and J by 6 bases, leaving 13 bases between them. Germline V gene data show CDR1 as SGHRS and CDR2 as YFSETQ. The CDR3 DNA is TGCGCCAGCAGCTTCTCCGGGAGAGAGGATACGCAGTATTTT. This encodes CASSFSGREDTQYF.

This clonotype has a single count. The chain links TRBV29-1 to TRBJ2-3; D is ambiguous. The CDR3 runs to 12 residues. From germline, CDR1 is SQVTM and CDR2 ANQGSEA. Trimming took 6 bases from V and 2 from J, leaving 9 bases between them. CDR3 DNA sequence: TGCAGCGTCGGAATAAACACAGATACGCAGTATTTT. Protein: CSVGINTDTQYF.

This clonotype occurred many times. CDR3 sequence reads: CSVEDRTGLNTEAFF. The CDR3 bases are TGCAGCGTTGAAGATCGGACAGGTCTGAACACTGAAGCTTTCTTT. The rearrangement uses TRBV29-1 and TRBJ1-1, with 7 bases matching TRBD1. Trimming removed 0 bases from V and 0 bases from J; junction bases left unmatched: 4. Germline lookup yields CDR1 SQVTM and CDR2 ANQGSEA. The CDR3 contains 15 residues. Combining the CDR3 with reference TRBV29-1 and TRBJ1-1 gives the whole variable domain SAVISQKPSRDICQRGTSLTIQCQVDSQVTMMFWYRQQPGQSLTLIATANQGSEATYESGFVIDKFPISRPNLTFSTLTVSNMSPEDSSIYLCSVEDRTGLNTEAFFGQGTRLTVV.

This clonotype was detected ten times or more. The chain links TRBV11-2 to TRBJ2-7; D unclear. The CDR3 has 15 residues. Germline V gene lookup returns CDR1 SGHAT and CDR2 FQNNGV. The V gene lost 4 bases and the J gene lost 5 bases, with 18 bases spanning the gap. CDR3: CASSSLRRREHEQYF. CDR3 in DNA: TGTGCCAGCAGCTCACTCCGTCGAAGGGAACACGAGCAGTACTTC.

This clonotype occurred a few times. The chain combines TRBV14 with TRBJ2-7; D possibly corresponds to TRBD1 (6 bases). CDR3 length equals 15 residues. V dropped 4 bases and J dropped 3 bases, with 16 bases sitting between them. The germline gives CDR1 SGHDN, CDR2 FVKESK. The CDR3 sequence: CASSRQGLGHYEQYF. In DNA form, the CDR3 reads TGTGCCAGCAGCCGGCAGGGTTTGGGACACTACGAGCAGTACTTC.